These T cell receptor beta chains were read from a single sample in a study of cytomegalovirus exposure and HLA in healthy donors. Produced via immunoSEQ multiplex PCR; TCRdb's table is partial and in-frame only. This table holds 100,000 to 150,000 clones. Material for sequencing was PBMCs. The receptors shown here come from a man younger than 45 in good health and CMV-seronegative. CDR3s include the opening cysteine and the closing phenylalanine or tryptophan. Each record gives: D gene, V gene, J gene, CDR3 protein, CDR3 DNA. The D gene is left open where the match is weak.

D gene: NA; V gene: TRBV10-3; J gene: TRBJ1-1; CDR3 protein: CAIRGRFTEAFF; CDR3 DNA: TGTGCCATTAGGGGCAGGTTTACTGAAGCTTTCTTT
D gene: NA; V gene: TRBV2; J gene: TRBJ2-5; CDR3 protein: CASRPDSPETQYF; CDR3 DNA: TGTGCCAGCAGACCCGACAGTCCAGAGACCCAGTACTTC
D gene: NA; V gene: TRBV5-1; J gene: TRBJ1-6; CDR3 protein: CASSLDGGGNSPLHF; CDR3 DNA: TGCGCCAGCAGCTTGGACGGCGGTGGTAATTCACCCCTCCACTTT
D gene: TRBD1; V gene: TRBV7-2; J gene: TRBJ1-1; CDR3 protein: CASSLVGTGTEAFF; CDR3 DNA: TGTGCCAGCAGCTTAGTTGGGACAGGTACTGAAGCTTTCTTT
D gene: NA; V gene: TRBV7-9; J gene: TRBJ1-1; CDR3 protein: CASSHRDTKNTEAFF; CDR3 DNA: TGTGCCAGCAGCCACCGGGACACAAAGAACACTGAAGCTTTCTTT
D gene: TRBD1; V gene: TRBV5-1; J gene: TRBJ2-3; CDR3 protein: CASNLRTGTDTQYF; CDR3 DNA: TGCGCCAGCAACCTACGGACAGGGACAGATACGCAGTATTTT
D gene: NA; V gene: TRBV28; J gene: TRBJ2-1; CDR3 protein: CASRFLSSYNEQFF; CDR3 DNA: TGTGCCAGCAGGTTCCTTAGCTCCTACAATGAGCAGTTCTTC
D gene: NA; V gene: TRBV30; J gene: TRBJ1-2; CDR3 protein: CAWVRRSLTYGYTF; CDR3 DNA: TGTGCCTGGGTACGGCGGAGCCTAACCTATGGCTACACCTTC
D gene: NA; V gene: TRBV11-3; J gene: TRBJ2-2; CDR3 protein: CASSLYRRGTGELFF; CDR3 DNA: TGTGCCAGCAGCTTATACCGACGAGGGACCGGGGAGCTGTTTTTT
D gene: NA; V gene: TRBV29-1; J gene: TRBJ2-7; CDR3 protein: CSVEGRSYEQYF; CDR3 DNA: TGCAGCGTGGAAGGCAGATCCTACGAGCAGTACTTC
D gene: TRBD1; V gene: TRBV11-2; J gene: TRBJ1-2; CDR3 protein: CASSLGTGYYGYTF; CDR3 DNA: TGTGCCAGCAGCTTAGGGACAGGCTACTATGGCTACACCTTC
D gene: TRBD2; V gene: TRBV5-1; J gene: TRBJ2-7; CDR3 protein: CASSLAVVAGWNPYEQYF; CDR3 DNA: TGCGCCAGCAGCTTGGCCGTGGTAGCGGGATGGAACCCCTACGAGCAGTACTTC
D gene: NA; V gene: TRBV30; J gene: TRBJ2-5; CDR3 protein: CACLVGNQETQYF; CDR3 DNA: TGTGCCTGCCTAGTTGGAAACCAAGAGACCCAGTACTTC
D gene: NA; V gene: TRBV27; J gene: TRBJ2-5; CDR3 protein: CASSLLGGETQYF; CDR3 DNA: TGTGCCAGCAGTTTATTGGGGGGAGAGACCCAGTACTTC
D gene: TRBD2; V gene: TRBV6-5; J gene: TRBJ2-7; CDR3 protein: CASSYGVAGNREQYF; CDR3 DNA: TGTGCCAGCAGTTACGGAGTAGCGGGAAACCGCGAGCAGTACTTC
D gene: NA; V gene: TRBV15; J gene: TRBJ1-5; CDR3 protein: CATSRDRSGQPQHF; CDR3 DNA: TGTGCCACCAGCAGAGATAGATCCGGTCAGCCCCAGCATTTT
D gene: TRBD1; V gene: TRBV19; J gene: TRBJ1-1; CDR3 protein: CASREPLTGEGNTEAFF; CDR3 DNA: TGTGCCAGTAGGGAGCCCCTGACAGGGGAAGGGAACACTGAAGCTTTCTTT
D gene: TRBD2; V gene: TRBV5-5; J gene: TRBJ2-5; CDR3 protein: CASSSSGSRETQYF; CDR3 DNA: TGTGCCAGCAGCTCTAGCGGGAGTCGAGAGACCCAGTACTTC
D gene: NA; V gene: TRBV5-4; J gene: TRBJ2-2; CDR3 protein: CASSLGEAPGELFF; CDR3 DNA: TGTGCCAGCAGCTTGGGCGAGGCACCCGGGGAGCTGTTTTTT
D gene: TRBD1; V gene: TRBV27; J gene: TRBJ2-7; CDR3 protein: CASISGGREQYF; CDR3 DNA: TGTGCCAGCATATCAGGGGGCCGGGAGCAGTACTTC
D gene: NA; V gene: TRBV7-7; J gene: TRBJ2-2; CDR3 protein: CASSPDKITGELFF; CDR3 DNA: TGTGCTAGCAGTCCGGACAAGATCACCGGGGAGCTGTTTTTT
D gene: TRBD2; V gene: TRBV5-4; J gene: TRBJ2-1; CDR3 protein: CASSREGLYSYNEQFF; CDR3 DNA: TGTGCCAGCAGCCGGGAGGGCCTATACTCCTACAATGAGCAGTTCTTC
D gene: NA; V gene: TRBV5-1; J gene: TRBJ2-5; CDR3 protein: CASSLAGESRTQYF; CDR3 DNA: TGCGCCAGCAGCTTGGCAGGGGAGTCGAGGACCCAGTACTTC
D gene: TRBD2; V gene: TRBV28; J gene: TRBJ2-5; CDR3 protein: CASSLWDGREGAQYF; CDR3 DNA: TGTGCCAGCAGCCTTTGGGACGGCCGGGAGGGGGCCCAGTACTTC
D gene: NA; V gene: TRBV5-6; J gene: TRBJ2-3; CDR3 protein: CASSLWTPIGTDTQYF; CDR3 DNA: TGTGCCAGCAGCCTATGGACACCTATAGGCACAGATACGCAGTATTTT
D gene: NA; V gene: TRBV4-1; J gene: TRBJ2-5; CDR3 protein: CASSQGLFTQQYF; CDR3 DNA: TGCGCCAGCAGCCAGGGACTTTTTACCCAGCAGTACTTC
D gene: TRBD2; V gene: TRBV7-2; J gene: TRBJ2-5; CDR3 protein: CASSWGSGRAVETQYF; CDR3 DNA: TGTGCCAGCAGCTGGGGTAGCGGGAGGGCTGTGGAGACCCAGTACTTC
D gene: NA; V gene: TRBV6-4; J gene: TRBJ2-1; CDR3 protein: CASSAEGDNEQFF; CDR3 DNA: TGTGCCAGCAGTGCGGAGGGCGACAATGAGCAGTTCTTC
D gene: TRBD1; V gene: TRBV19; J gene: TRBJ2-6; CDR3 protein: CASSTQPGTGTGANVLTF; CDR3 DNA: TGTGCCAGTAGTACGCAACCCGGGACAGGCACTGGGGCCAACGTCCTGACTTTC
D gene: TRBD2; V gene: TRBV6-1; J gene: TRBJ2-1; CDR3 protein: CASNMGDGRVSEQFF; CDR3 DNA: TGTGCCAGCAACATGGGCGACGGGAGGGTAAGTGAGCAGTTCTTC
D gene: NA; V gene: TRBV5-1; J gene: TRBJ2-3; CDR3 protein: CASSLAPSVGDTQYF; CDR3 DNA: TGCGCCAGCAGCTTGGCGCCTAGCGTGGGAGATACGCAGTATTTT
D gene: NA; V gene: TRBV4-2; J gene: TRBJ2-2; CDR3 protein: CASSQTGTANTGELFF; CDR3 DNA: TGTGCCAGCAGCCAGACCGGGACTGCGAACACCGGGGAGCTGTTTTTT
D gene: NA; V gene: TRBV18; J gene: TRBJ2-7; CDR3 protein: CASSPEGGKYRHEQYF; CDR3 DNA: TGTGCCAGCTCACCAGAGGGGGGGAAGTACCGACACGAGCAGTACTTC
D gene: TRBD2; V gene: TRBV7-9; J gene: TRBJ2-1; CDR3 protein: CASSPSGSDEQFF; CDR3 DNA: TGTGCCAGCAGCCCCAGCGGGAGTGATGAGCAGTTCTTC
D gene: TRBD1; V gene: TRBV5-4; J gene: TRBJ1-1; CDR3 protein: CASSRPGQGGRLTEAFF; CDR3 DNA: TGTGCCAGCAGCCGCCCGGGACAGGGAGGCCGCCTCACTGAAGCTTTCTTT
D gene: TRBD1; V gene: TRBV6-4; J gene: TRBJ2-3; CDR3 protein: CASSADRGGGTDTQYF; CDR3 DNA: TGTGCCAGCAGTGCCGACAGGGGTGGAGGCACAGATACGCAGTATTTT
D gene: NA; V gene: TRBV2; J gene: TRBJ2-3; CDR3 protein: CASKGTRARATDTQYF; CDR3 DNA: TGTGCCAGCAAGGGTACTCGGGCCAGGGCGACAGATACGCAGTATTTT
D gene: NA; V gene: TRBV2; J gene: TRBJ2-1; CDR3 protein: CASSEEAPTLMFF; CDR3 DNA: TGTGCCAGCAGTGAAGAAGCGCCAACCTTAATGTTCTTC
D gene: NA; V gene: TRBV14; J gene: TRBJ2-6; CDR3 protein: CASSQPSGIDSGANVLTF; CDR3 DNA: TGTGCCAGCAGCCAACCATCCGGGATCGACTCTGGGGCCAACGTCCTGACTTTC
D gene: TRBD2; V gene: TRBV6-5; J gene: TRBJ2-7; CDR3 protein: CASRRRGVYEQYF; CDR3 DNA: TGTGCCAGCAGACGGCGGGGGGTGTACGAGCAGTACTTC
D gene: TRBD2; V gene: TRBV11-2; J gene: TRBJ2-3; CDR3 protein: CASSLGTSAADTQYF; CDR3 DNA: TGTGCCAGCAGCCTGGGGACTAGCGCCGCAGATACGCAGTATTTT
D gene: NA; V gene: TRBV27; J gene: TRBJ2-5; CDR3 protein: CASSLSQYQETQYF; CDR3 DNA: TGTGCCAGCAGTTTATCACAGTACCAAGAGACCCAGTACTTC
D gene: NA; V gene: TRBV5-1; J gene: TRBJ2-1; CDR3 protein: CASSSALSYSYNEQFF; CDR3 DNA: TGCGCCAGCAGCTCCGCCCTATCCTACTCCTACAATGAGCAGTTCTTC
D gene: NA; V gene: TRBV30; J gene: TRBJ1-3; CDR3 protein: CAWGSTFGNTIYF; CDR3 DNA: TGTGCCTGGGGCTCGACTTTTGGAAACACCATATATTTT
D gene: TRBD1; V gene: TRBV9; J gene: TRBJ1-6; CDR3 protein: CASSDRDRDHYNSPLHF; CDR3 DNA: TGTGCCAGCAGCGACCGGGACAGGGACCACTATAATTCACCCCTCCACTTT
D gene: NA; V gene: TRBV5-1; J gene: TRBJ2-1; CDR3 protein: CASSFARRNEQFF; CDR3 DNA: TGCGCCAGCAGCTTCGCCCGGCGGAATGAGCAGTTCTTC
D gene: NA; V gene: TRBV2; J gene: TRBJ2-1; CDR3 protein: CASSRERPINNEQFF; CDR3 DNA: TGTGCCAGCAGTCGTGAGCGCCCTATAAACAATGAGCAGTTCTTC
D gene: TRBD2; V gene: TRBV30; J gene: TRBJ2-5; CDR3 protein: CAWSGTSGRWGETQYF; CDR3 DNA: TGTGCCTGGAGTGGGACTAGCGGGAGATGGGGGGAGACCCAGTACTTC
D gene: NA; V gene: TRBV28; J gene: TRBJ2-3; CDR3 protein: CASNPGQNTDTQYF; CDR3 DNA: TGTGCCAGTAACCCCGGACAGAACACAGATACGCAGTATTTT
D gene: TRBD1; V gene: TRBV4-1; J gene: TRBJ2-7; CDR3 protein: CASSQEVQGWSYEQYF; CDR3 DNA: TGCGCCAGCAGCCAAGAGGTACAGGGGTGGTCCTACGAGCAGTACTTC
D gene: NA; V gene: TRBV28; J gene: TRBJ1-5; CDR3 protein: CASSPTGSNQPQHF; CDR3 DNA: TGTGCCAGCAGCCCGACGGGAAGCAATCAGCCCCAGCATTTT